The rows below give T cell receptor beta chains drawn from one sample of a study of T cell responses to AZD1222 COVID-19 vaccine. Assay used: immunoSEQ multiplex PCR; TCRdb lists only in-frame clones, some missing. The sample records around 120,000 clones, 80% to 95% being singletons. The sequencing used peripheral blood, collected 28 days after the second AZD1222 dose. Source of these receptors: an adult who received the AZD1222 COVID-19 vaccine. Each CDR3 is given with its conserved first and last residue. Each record gives: D gene, V gene, clone size, J gene, CDR3 DNA, CDR3 protein. A D gene is named only where the DNA matches it firmly. The listing skips clone size in some rows; elsewhere it reads once, few, many or a size class.

TRBD1	TRBV30	.	TRBJ1-2	TGTGCCTGGAGTGTACCGAGACAGGGGATTCCCTATTATGGCTACACCTTC	CAWSVPRQGIPYYGYTF
TRBD1	TRBV2	.	TRBJ1-4	TGTGCCAGCAGCCAAAGGGGACAGCCTAATGAAAAACTGTTTTTT	CASSQRGQPNEKLFF
.	TRBV9	.	TRBJ1-6	TGTGCCAGCAGCTTAGACAGGCGGTCACCCCTCCACTTT	CASSLDRRSPLHF
.	TRBV29-1	.	TRBJ1-1	TGCAGCGTTGAGCGGATATTGAACACTGAAGCTTTCTTT	CSVERILNTEAFF
TRBD2	TRBV7-2	.	TRBJ2-1	TGTGCCAGCAGCTTAGCGGCGCTAGCGGGAGTCGTTTGGTTCTTC	CASSLAALAGVVWFF
.	TRBV28	.	TRBJ1-3	TGTGCCAGCAGGGGAACAGGCCGTTCTGGAAACACCATATATTTT	CASRGTGRSGNTIYF
TRBD1	TRBV18	.	TRBJ1-2	TGTGCCAGCTCACCGGCACAGGGGGCCATCTATGGCTACACCTTC	CASSPAQGAIYGYTF
.	TRBV28	.	TRBJ1-5	TGTGCCAGCAGAAGCAGGCTCGATAGCAATCAGCCCCAGCATTTT	CASRSRLDSNQPQHF
.	TRBV15	once	TRBJ1-6	TGTGCCACCAGCAGAGATCGGGCAGGAAATTCACCCCTCCACTTT	CATSRDRAGNSPLHF
.	TRBV30	.	TRBJ1-4	TGTGCCTGGAGAGGTAGAGGGAGGGAAAAACTGTTTTTT	CAWRGRGREKLFF
.	TRBV19	.	TRBJ1-1	TGTGCCAGTAGTATCCCAGGAGCGAACACTGAAGCTTTCTTT	CASSIPGANTEAFF
.	TRBV2	.	TRBJ1-5	TGTGCCAGCAGTCGGACGAATAGCAATCAGCCCCAGCATTTT	CASSRTNSNQPQHF
.	TRBV27	.	TRBJ2-2	TGTGCCAGCACCATGACTCGGTGGGACGGGGAGCTGTTTTTT	CASTMTRWDGELFF
TRBD1	TRBV20-1	.	TRBJ1-5	TGCAGTGCTAGTGGACAGGGTAATCAGCCCCAGCATTTT	CSASGQGNQPQHF
.	TRBV29-1	.	TRBJ1-1	TGCAGCGTTTCCCCCCTACGAATTCGGACCGGAAAGGCTGAAGCTTTCTTT	CSVSPLRIRTGKAEAFF
.	TRBV12-3/TRBV12-4	.	TRBJ1-1	TGTGCCAGCAGTTTTGGGGGGAACACTGAAGCTTTCTTT	CASSFGGNTEAFF
.	TRBV21-1	.	TRBJ1-5	TGTGCCAGCAACAACAGGGTAAGTCAGCCCCAGCATTTT	CASNNRVSQPQHF
TRBD1	TRBV6-5	.	TRBJ1-4	TGTGCCAGCAGTTATTCATCGACAGGGGCTAGGGAAAAACTGTTTTTT	CASSYSSTGAREKLFF
.	TRBV12-3/TRBV12-4	.	TRBJ1-4	TGTGCCAGCAGTTTCGGGGGGATTGAAAAACTGTTTTTT	CASSFGGIEKLFF
.	TRBV18	.	TRBJ2-3	TGTGCCAGCTCACCAGGGCGGGGACTCACAGATACGCAGTATTTT	CASSPGRGLTDTQYF
TRBD1	TRBV30	.	TRBJ1-6	TGTGCCTGGAGTGGGGACAGAAATTCACCCCTCCACTTT	CAWSGDRNSPLHF
.	TRBV5-6	.	TRBJ1-2	TGTGCCAGCAGCTTAGATCCGCAGGTTGGGGGCTACACCTTC	CASSLDPQVGGYTF
.	TRBV29-1	.	TRBJ1-1	TGCAGCGTTGCCGGAGTAAACACTGAAGCTTTCTTT	CSVAGVNTEAFF
TRBD1	TRBV5-4	.	TRBJ2-3	TGTGCCAGCAGCCGCCGGGACAGCCGCACAGATACGCAGTATTTT	CASSRRDSRTDTQYF
.	TRBV28	.	TRBJ1-2	TGTGCCAGCAGTTTAAACAGAATCTATGGCTACACCTTC	CASSLNRIYGYTF
.	TRBV10-3	.	TRBJ1-3	TGTGCCATCTCCCGGACAGGAAACACCATATATTTT	CAISRTGNTIYF
.	TRBV3-1/TRBV3-2	once	TRBJ1-5	TGTGCCAGCAGCCAATCTTATCAGCCCCAGCATTTT	CASSQSYQPQHF
TRBD1	TRBV7-9	.	TRBJ1-2	TGTGCCAGCAGCTCACACCAAAGGACAGGGGGCATATATGGCTACACCTTC	CASSSHQRTGGIYGYTF
.	TRBV18	.	TRBJ2-2	TGTGCCAGCTCACGAAGTCCCGTGACGAACACCGGGGAGCTGTTTTTT	CASSRSPVTNTGELFF
.	TRBV6-6	.	TRBJ2-1	TGTGCCAGCAGTTTAGACAGCTACTCCTACAATGAGCAGTTCTTC	CASSLDSYSYNEQFF
TRBD1	TRBV7-9	.	TRBJ2-1	TGTGCCAGCAGCTTGGGACAGCCTACAAATGAGCAGTTCTTC	CASSLGQPTNEQFF
TRBD1	TRBV11-2	.	TRBJ1-1	TGTGCCAGCAGCTTAGGGTCCCAGGGGGATACTGAAGCTTTCTTT	CASSLGSQGDTEAFF
.	TRBV7-2	.	TRBJ1-4	TGTGCCAGCAGCCCGGACACCGCAACTAATGAAAAACTGTTTTTT	CASSPDTATNEKLFF
TRBD1	TRBV5-1	.	TRBJ1-4	TGCGCCAGCAGCTTGACAGGGGCTAATGAAAAACTGTTTTTT	CASSLTGANEKLFF
.	TRBV7-2	.	TRBJ2-2	TGTGCCAGCAGCTTACCGTTCACCGGGGAGCTGTTTTTT	CASSLPFTGELFF
.	TRBV30	.	TRBJ1-1	TGTGCCGGGGAGGACGTCATGAACACTGAAGCTTTCTTT	CAGEDVMNTEAFF
TRBD2	TRBV4-3	.	TRBJ2-7	TGCGCCAGCAGCCAAGATCACAGCGGGAGGCGCGAGCAGTACTTC	CASSQDHSGRREQYF
.	TRBV30	.	TRBJ1-2	TGTGCCTGGAGTGTAATATTTAACTATGGCTACACCTTC	CAWSVIFNYGYTF
TRBD2	TRBV9	.	TRBJ2-2	TGTGCCAGCAGCGCCGGGGGGGCAAACACCGGGGAGCTGTTTTTT	CASSAGGANTGELFF
.	TRBV11-3	.	TRBJ2-5	TGTGCCAGCAGCTTAGACGGGGAAGAGACCCAGTACTTC	CASSLDGEETQYF
TRBD2	TRBV7-9	.	TRBJ2-2	TGTGCCAGCAGCTGGGGACTAGCGGGCCCTCTGTGGACCGGGGAGCTGTTTTTT	CASSWGLAGPLWTGELFF
.	TRBV6-2/TRBV6-3	.	TRBJ2-7	TGTGCCAGCAGTTACTCGATGTCGACCAAGTCCTACGAGCAGTACTTC	CASSYSMSTKSYEQYF
TRBD1	TRBV4-2	.	TRBJ2-1	TGTGCCAGCAGCCCCAGACAGGGATCGTTGGCAGCGAGGGAGCAGTTCTTC	CASSPRQGSLAAREQFF
.	TRBV28	.	TRBJ1-5	TGTGCCAGCAGTTTAGGGGGGCAGGGAGGACGACAGCCCCAGCATTTT	CASSLGGQGGRQPQHF
.	TRBV5-1	once	TRBJ1-1	TGCGCCAGCAGCTCCCAGGGATTGGGCACTGAAGCTTTCTTT	CASSSQGLGTEAFF
.	TRBV24-1	.	TRBJ1-5	TGTGCCACCAGTGATTCAGATAGCAATCAGCCCCAGCATTTT	CATSDSDSNQPQHF
TRBD2	TRBV6-5	.	TRBJ2-7	TGTGCCACCGGAGGGACTAGCGGTTACGAGCAGTACTTC	CATGGTSGYEQYF
.	TRBV3-1/TRBV3-2	.	TRBJ2-3	TGTGCCAGCAGCCGCTCCCCAGATACGCAGTATTTT	CASSRSPDTQYF
.	TRBV6-5	.	TRBJ1-1	TGTGCCAGCAGTTACTCCGGGGGTCTTGGGACCACTGAAGCTTTCTTT	CASSYSGGLGTTEAFF
.	TRBV4-3	.	TRBJ1-3	TGCGCCAGCAGCCAAGATCATATAGGGTCTGGAAACACCATATATTTT	CASSQDHIGSGNTIYF
.	TRBV14	once	TRBJ2-7	TGTGCCAGCAGCCAAGAGAGATACGAGCAGTACTTC	CASSQERYEQYF
.	TRBV2	few	TRBJ2-2	TGTGCCAGCAGGCAGGGCGCGAACACCGGGGAGCTGTTTTTT	CASRQGANTGELFF